Presented here are 16 T cell receptor beta chains from one specimen sequenced in a study of T cell responses to AZD1222 COVID-19 vaccine. Produced via immunoSEQ multiplex PCR; TCRdb's table is partial and in-frame only. The data hold some 180,000 clones, with around 90% observed a single time. The sample was peripheral blood, taken on day 0 of AZD1222 vaccination. The receptors originated from an adult in good health.

This clone was seen a single time. V and J are TRBV12-5 and TRBJ2-1, with D maybe TRBD1 (6 bases). CDR3 size: 13 residues. V was shortened by 1 base and J by 10 bases, with 11 bases between the two germline ends. CDR1 LGHNT and CDR2 FRNRAP come from the germline V gene. This CDR3 is CASGLATGSEQFF. DNA for the CDR3: TGTGCTAGTGGTTTGGCAACAGGGTCGGAGCAGTTCTTC. Combining the CDR3 with reference TRBV12-5 and TRBJ2-1 gives the whole variable domain DARVTQTPRHKVTEMGQEVTMRCQPILGHNTVFWYRQTMMQGLELLAYFRNRAPLDDSGMPKDRFSAEMPDATLATLKIQPSEPRDSAVYFCASGLATGSEQFFGPGTRLTVL.

The V and J genes are TRBV5-1 and TRBJ1-1; a possible D gene is TRBD1 (5 bases). CDR1 is SGHRS and CDR2 is YFSETQ in the germline V gene. The germline V and J ends were trimmed by 4 bases and 0 bases, with 16 bases remaining between them. The CDR3 sequence is 16 residues long. CDR3 amino acids: CASSLGTLPMNTEAFF. The CDR3 nucleotides read TGCGCCAGCAGCCTCGGGACCCTACCGATGAACACTGAAGCTTTCTTT.

The rearrangement uses TRBV5-5 and TRBJ1-5; TRBD1 aligns across 8 bases. CDR1 is SGHKS, CDR2 YYEKEE, per germline (reference sequence). The J segment lost 5 bases and the V segment lost 2 bases, leaving 3 bases of the junction unmatched. The CDR3 extends over 14 amino acids. The CDR3, as DNA: TGTGCCAGCAGCTTAGGACAGGGCCATCAGCCCCAGCATTTT. Protein: CASSLGQGHQPQHF.

The chain employs TRBV12-3 or TRBV12-4 and TRBJ2-2; no firm D call. The CDR3 runs to 12 residues. V lost 1 base, J lost 6 bases, and 3 bases lay in between. CDR3: CASSLGSGELFF. CDR3 sequence (DNA): TGTGCCAGCAGTTTAGGGTCCGGGGAGCTGTTTTTT.

The chain is built from TRBV5-1 and TRBJ1-4; 9 bases are shared with TRBD1. CDR3 length: 15 amino acids. Trimming removed 0 bases from V and 8 bases from J; junction bases left unmatched: 5. Germline V gene sequence: CDR1 SGHRS, CDR2 YFSETQ. CDR3 in amino acids: CASSLVTGGREKLFF. In DNA form, the CDR3 reads TGCGCCAGCAGCTTGGTCACAGGGGGCCGGGAAAAACTGTTTTTT.

The J gene is TRBJ2-2, the V gene TRBV3-1 (or the pseudogene TRBV3-2); D gene uncertain. CDR1 and CDR2 from the germline V gene are LGHDT and YNNKEL (reference sequence). V lost 1 base and J lost 9, with 12 bases in between. CDR3 length: 14 residues. CDR3 amino acids: CASSQVRASRELFF. The CDR3 DNA sequence: TGTGCCAGCAGCCAAGTTCGGGCTTCGCGGGAGCTGTTTTTT.

V gene TRBV6-1 combines with J gene TRBJ2-5, with D perhaps matching TRBD2 (5 bases). Between the trimmed V and J ends, which lost 5 bases and 3 bases, there was a span of 13 bases. This CDR3 is built from 14 residues. The germline V gene has CDR1 MNHNS and CDR2 SASEGT. Here the CDR3 reads CASSRPDGKETQYF. In DNA form, the CDR3 reads TGTGCCAGCAGTCGGCCGGACGGGAAAGAGACCCAGTACTTC.

The CDR3 loop reads CASSLVTNEKLFF. The CDR3 DNA is TGTGCCAGCAGCTTAGTAACCAATGAAAAACTGTTTTTT. The chain recombines TRBV7-9 with TRBJ1-4; D unresolved. This CDR3 comprises 13 residues. Germline loops: CDR1 SEHNR, CDR2 FQNEAQ (reference sequence). V was shortened by 1 base and J by 5 bases, with 5 bases between the two germline ends.

V is TRBV28 and J is TRBJ2-7; TRBD1 matches at 8 bases. The length of the CDR3 is 14 residues. V shed 6 bases and J 4 bases; nucleotides not matched to a gene: 8. Germline-derived CDR1 and CDR2 are MDHEN and SYDVKM. The CDR3 DNA is TGTGCCAGCAGACAAAGGACAGGGACATACGAGCAGTACTTC. Translating it yields CASRQRTGTYEQYF.

This chain uses TRBV24-1 with TRBJ2-1; TRBD2 matches 11 bases. The CDR3 loop spans 16 amino acids. The junction had 2 bases not matched to a gene; V was cut back by 3 bases and J by 2 bases. Germline V gene lookup returns CDR1 KGHDR and CDR2 SFDVKD. The CDR3 nucleotides are TGTGCCACCAGTGATCTACTAGCGGGGGCCTACAATGAGCAGTTCTTC. Its translation: CATSDLLAGAYNEQFF.

The chain carries TRBV12-5 and TRBJ1-6; D ambiguous. The CDR3 is 17 amino acids. Germline V gene lookup returns CDR1 LGHNT and CDR2 FRNRAP. Trimming removed 0 bases at V and 6 bases at J, with 15 bases between. In DNA form, the CDR3 reads TGTGCTAGTGGTTTGGTAGGAGGGCTCCCCTCTAATTCACCCCTCCACTTT. Translated, it gives CASGLVGGLPSNSPLHF.

This clone is labeled medium-sized (0.01 to 0.1%). This chain joins TRBV9 and TRBJ2-3; D is possibly TRBD1 or TRBD2 (6 bases each). Germline V gives CDR1 SGDLS, CDR2 YYNGEE. Trimming left V 4 bases short and J 1 base short, with 10 bases between. The CDR3 loop spans 14 amino acids. CDR3 nucleotides: TGTGCCAGCAGCTTCGGGGGCCGCACAGATACGCAGTATTTT. Translated, it gives CASSFGGRTDTQYF.

This chain links TRBV5-4 with TRBJ1-6; unclear D gene. CDR1 and CDR2 (germline): SGHNT, YYREEE (reference sequence). This CDR3 is 14 amino acids long. V was clipped by 4 bases and J by 8 bases, with 13 bases between them. CDR3 amino acids: CASSQELRDSPLHF. The CDR3 bases are TGTGCCAGCAGCCAGGAGCTGAGGGATTCACCCCTCCACTTT.

The V call is TRBV6-1, the J call TRBJ1-2, with D possibly being TRBD1 (6 bases). There are 13 residues in the CDR3. Germline-derived CDR1 and CDR2 are MNHNS and SASEGT. V dropped 3 bases and J dropped 2 bases, with 7 bases sitting between them. In DNA form, the CDR3 reads TGTGCCAGCAGTGATACAGGGAACTATGGCTACACCTTC. Encoded protein: CASSDTGNYGYTF.

The DNA of the CDR3 is TGTGCCAGCAGCCAAGTAGCAGGGGCCGGGGAGCTGTTTTTT. This gives the protein CASSQVAGAGELFF. The chain combines TRBV14 with TRBJ2-2; a possible D gene is TRBD1 (6 bases). This CDR3 has 14 amino acids. V lost 1 base and J 6 bases, leaving 9 bases between the germline ends. The germline V gene has CDR1 SGHDN and CDR2 FVKESK.

The chain employs TRBV29-1 and TRBJ2-5; 11 bases match TRBD2. The CDR3 has 17 residues. Trimming took 6 bases from V and 0 from J; bases not matched to a gene: 12. Germline lookup yields CDR1 SQVTM and CDR2 ANQGSEA. For the CDR3, the DNA is TGCAGCGTCGCTAGACTAGCGGGGAGCAAGTACCAAGAGACCCAGTACTTC. Protein: CSVARLAGSKYQETQYF.